One and the same sample provided the 17 T cell receptor beta chains below, sequenced in a study of PD-1 blockade in classical Hodgkin lymphoma. Each patient experienced a relapse that followed autologous stem cell transplantation, and brentuximab vedotin exposure varied. Libraries were prepared by immunoSEQ multiplex PCR; TCRdb keeps only in-frame clonotypes and omits some of them. The repertoire holds about 35,000 clones, over 65% seen once, with 16% in the top ten. The material was peripheral blood mononuclear cells (PBMCs), obtained before the second cycle of nivolumab. These receptors came from a human donor with classical Hodgkin lymphoma.

V usage is TRBV19 and J usage is TRBJ1-1; unclear D gene. V was pared by 2 bases and J by 0 bases, with 4 bases between. This CDR3 is 13 amino acids long. Germline loops: CDR1 LNHDA, CDR2 SQIVND (reference sequence). Here the CDR3 reads CASSISVNTEAFF. The CDR3 DNA follows: TGTGCCAGTAGTATATCTGTGAACACTGAAGCTTTCTTT.

The chain employs TRBV10-1 and TRBJ2-2; 10 bases are a match to TRBD2. Germline V gene data show CDR1 as WNHNN and CDR2 as SYGVQD (reference sequence). J was trimmed by 8 bases and V by 6 bases; bases with no gene match: 27. CDR3 length: 21 amino acids. CDR3 residues: CASRGSPGLANPHPPPGELFF. The CDR3, as DNA: TGCGCCAGCAGGGGATCACCGGGACTAGCGAATCCGCACCCTCCTCCGGGGGAGCTGTTTTTT.

This chain uses TRBV18 with TRBJ1-1; perhaps TRBD1 as D (5 bases). Germline V gene data show CDR1 as KGHSH and CDR2 as LQKENI. CDR3 length: 13 residues. Trimming removed 2 bases at V and 1 base at J, with 5 bases between. CDR3 DNA: TGTGCCAGCTCACCAGGACAGAACACTGAAGCTTTCTTT. Its protein is CASSPGQNTEAFF. Full variable domain (rest looked up from reference TRBV18 and TRBJ1-1): NAGVMQNPRHLVRRRGQEARLRCSPMKGHSHVYWYRQLPEEGLKFMVYLQKENIIDESGMPKERFSAEFPKEGPSILRIQQVVRGDSAAYFCASSPGQNTEAFFGQGTRLTVV.

This chain joins TRBV5-5 and TRBJ1-2; 8 bases are shared with TRBD1. The germline V gene has CDR1 SGHKS and CDR2 YYEKEE (reference sequence). V shed 4 bases and J 7 bases; nucleotides not matched to a gene: 6. The CDR3 runs 13 residues. The CDR3 sequence is CASSLWTGSGYTF. CDR3 sequence (DNA): TGTGCCAGCAGCCTATGGACAGGGTCTGGCTACACCTTC.

The chain's CDR3 is CASSETVVSTDTQYF. The CDR3 DNA is TGTGCCAGCAGTGAAACGGTAGTAAGCACAGATACGCAGTATTTT. V is TRBV2 and J is TRBJ2-3, with no clear D. CDR3 length equals 15 residues. V dropped 2 bases and J dropped 0 bases, with 9 bases sitting between them. Germline V gene sequence: CDR1 SNHLY, CDR2 FYNNEI. The full variable domain, its missing parts supplied by reference TRBV2 and TRBJ2-3, is EPEVTQTPSHQVTQMGQEVILRCVPISNHLYFYWYRQILGQKVEFLVSFYNNEISEKSEIFDDQFSVERPDGSNFTLKIRSTKLEDSAMYFCASSETVVSTDTQYFGPGTRLTVL.

Only a few counts were recorded for this clone. This CDR3 is CASRHGPWGVYNEQFF. The CDR3 region has the DNA TGTGCCAGCAGACACGGACCCTGGGGGGTATACAATGAGCAGTTCTTC. V and J are TRBV2 and TRBJ2-1, with D maybe TRBD2 (6 bases). Germline assignment: CDR1 SNHLY and CDR2 FYNNEI. Trimming removed 6 bases at V and 4 bases at J, with 19 bases between. This CDR3 has 16 amino acids.

The chain joins TRBV7-2 to TRBJ2-2; weak D call: TRBD2 (6 bases). Germline-derived CDR1 and CDR2 are SGHTA and FQGNSA. CDR3 length equals 16 residues. Trimming left V 5 bases short and J 4 bases short, with 17 bases between. CDR3 amino acids: CASSTSGDRATGELFF. The CDR3 nucleotides read TGTGCCAGCAGCACCTCGGGGGATCGGGCCACCGGGGAGCTGTTTTTT.

The chain links TRBV10-1 to TRBJ2-2; TRBD1 is a possible D gene (6 bases). V lost 0 bases, J lost 0 bases, and 8 bases lay in between. The CDR3 extends over 16 amino acids. The V gene's germline CDR1 is WNHNN and CDR2 SYGVQD (reference sequence). The CDR3 coding sequence is TGCGCCAGCAGTGAGTCGGACAGCCCGAACACCGGGGAGCTGTTTTTT. Its translation: CASSESDSPNTGELFF.

The genes are TRBV7-6 and TRBJ1-6, with TRBD1 matching over 9 bases. V lost 4 bases, J lost 7 bases, and 8 bases stayed unmatched. Germline loops: CDR1 SGHVS, CDR2 FNYEAQ. CDR3 size: 16 residues. The CDR3 reads CASSSTQGARNSPLHF. The CDR3 region has the DNA TGTGCCAGCAGCTCAACACAGGGGGCGAGGAATTCACCCCTCCACTTT.

This chain links TRBV7-2 with TRBJ2-7; D gene uncertain. The CDR3 has 13 residues. Trimming stripped 5 bases from V and 4 bases from J, with 12 bases between. Germline V gene sequence: CDR1 SGHTA, CDR2 FQGNSA. The CDR3 DNA follows: TGTGCCAGCAGCACACCGGTGCAGTACGAGCAGTACTTC. Translation gives CASSTPVQYEQYF.

This chain's CDR3 is CSAQGGRNTDTQYF. In DNA, the CDR3 is TGCAGCGCCCAGGGGGGGAGAAACACAGATACGCAGTATTTT. The V and J genes are TRBV29-1 and TRBJ2-3; D may match TRBD1 or TRBD2 (7 bases each). V lost 7 bases to trimming and J lost 2 bases, with 16 bases between them. Germline V gene data show CDR1 as SQVTM and CDR2 as ANQGSEA. CDR3 length: 14 residues.

The chain has TRBV2 and TRBJ1-1; 7 bases match TRBD1. V lost 5 bases and J lost 5; bases outside the gene matches: 8. This CDR3 is 14 amino acids long. CDR1 is SNHLY and CDR2 is FYNNEI in the germline V gene. CDR3 amino acids: CASSTRTGGTEAFF. The CDR3 coding sequence is TGTGCCAGCAGTACAAGGACAGGCGGGACTGAAGCTTTCTTT.

The chain carries TRBV15 and TRBJ1-4; D perhaps matches TRBD1 (5 bases). Germline assignment: CDR1 LNHNV and CDR2 YYDKDF (reference sequence). The V end was cut by 2 bases, the J end by 8 bases, with 21 bases between. The CDR3 covers 17 residues. CDR3 sequence: CATSRRLNSQGREKLFF. The CDR3 coding sequence is TGTGCCACCAGCAGACGCCTGAATTCTCAGGGTAGGGAAAAACTGTTTTTT.

V is TRBV5-1 and J is TRBJ1-2; 7 bases line up with TRBD1. This CDR3 spans 16 amino acids. Germline CDR1 reads SGHRS; CDR2 reads YFSETQ. V dropped 0 bases and J dropped 8; count of bases not matched to a gene: 13. The CDR3 DNA is TGCGCCAGCAGCTTGGATACAGGGGCAGTCTCTGGGGGCTACACCTTC. Translation: CASSLDTGAVSGGYTF.

This clone was seen just once. The chain combines TRBV9 with TRBJ2-1; TRBD2 aligns across 8 bases. V shed 4 bases, J shed 9 bases, and the junction held 12 bases outside the gene matches. In germline, CDR1 is SGDLS, CDR2 YYNGEE. This CDR3 contains 15 residues. The CDR3 spells CASSPPRGGRGEQFF. CDR3 DNA sequence: TGTGCCAGCAGCCCCCCCCGGGGGGGCCGAGGTGAGCAGTTCTTC.

The V and J genes are TRBV6-1 and TRBJ1-6, with no clear D. CDR3 length: 15 amino acids. Germline CDR1 is MNHNS and CDR2 is SASEGT. V lost 1 base and J 5 bases, leaving 9 bases between the germline ends. Here the CDR3 reads CASSEVKDHNSPLHF. CDR3 coding DNA: TGTGCCAGCAGTGAAGTGAAGGACCATAATTCACCCCTCCACTTT.

The V and J genes are TRBV9 and TRBJ1-1, with TRBD1 identical over 7 bases. Unmatched junction bases numbered 1, after V lost 0 bases and J lost 2 bases. The CDR3 has 14 residues. The germline gives CDR1 SGDLS, CDR2 YYNGEE. The CDR3 DNA follows: TGTGCCAGCAGCGTAGGGGACAGTAACACTGAAGCTTTCTTT. Protein: CASSVGDSNTEAFF.